Sequencing of this T cell receptor (beta chain) was carried out in a study of T cells after posttransplantation cyclophosphamide. The repertoire was sequenced with immunoSEQ multiplex PCR; TCRdb's copy has only in-frame clones and lacks some. The specimen has approximately 40,000 clones, none found just once. This clone has at least ten counts. Trimming took 1 base from V and 13 from J, leaving 22 bases between them. Germline values: CDR1 MGHRA, CDR2 YSYEKL. This CDR3 has 15 amino acids. Source material: PBMCs. The source of this sequence is a man aged 40-55 years in good health, CMV-negative, and a related stem cell transplant donor. This chain uses TRBV4-1 with TRBJ1-2; perhaps TRBD1 as D (6 bases). The CDR3 is CASSQVPIATGISTF. CDR3 sequence (DNA): TGCGCCAGCAGCCAAGTTCCGATAGCCACAGGGATCAGCACCTTC.